The T cell receptor (beta chain) under discussion was sequenced for a study of blood T cell repertoires in COVID-19 (dated by TCRdb to 2020 to 2022). Context from the whole study: Samples from collaborators originated in the United States, Italy and Spain and spanned both the acute and convalescent phases of COVID-19. The prospective study material was composed of cDNA or gDNA derived from T cells, B-cell-depleted T cells, or PBMCs. Deeply sampled blood TCRbeta repertoires from subjects exposed to, actively infected with, or recovered from COVID-19 were included in the dataset. The repertoires were released in a freely available public database meant as a resource for research on the immune response to SARS-CoV-2. Samples were obtained from the ongoing ImmuneRACE study (first 160 participants) and from some 1,300 subjects provided by 6 global collaborators. Sample metadata almost always included a de-identified subject ID, COVID-19 status, age in years and sex. HLA class I and class II types, where available, came from metadata supplied by the sample provider rather than from assay-based typing. Study-wide conclusions, independent of this receptor: Clinical and demographic metadata were provided uncurated, with the amount varying by source and participant.

In regard to this clone: This receptor's antigen is unknown. The input lacks base qualities; no much larger clone sits a single base away.

Including the terminal cysteine and phenylalanine, the CDR3 comprises 14 residues. Just the 42-base CDR3 DNA is kept, in frame starting at base 1. Cut back by 2 bases and 6 bases, the V and J ends lie 13 bases apart. CDR1 SGHTA and CDR2 FQGNSA were looked up in the germline V gene. The immunoSEQ Assay, a bias-controlled multiplex PCR, was used to amplify TCRbeta CDR3 regions from genomic DNA. The original pipeline was this. Within the assay, amplification of reference gene primers was used to estimate how many nucleated cells each sample contained. Sequence reads were collapsed and filtered to measure the absolute abundance of every unique TCRbeta CDR3 rearrangement. For each sample, productive Simpson clonality was calculated as the square root of Simpson's diversity index over productive rearrangements. The clones in this table, taken by TCRdb from immuneACCESS, are in-frame only. Not every clone is retained; where verified, under half of the shortfall comes from an unresolved V gene, and the cause of the rest is unknown. The DNA gave D and trimming, while V, J and clone size come from that table. The table for this sample lists 200,000 to 250,000 clones; roughly 85% of them were counted only once. The ten largest clones add up to approximately 19% of the sample.

Participants in the prospective study were enrolled through a virtual design, were aged roughly 18 to 100 years, and lived in 24 United States geographic areas. In the prospective study, cohorts were assigned on the basis of participant-reported clinical history obtained from a screening survey and a study questionnaire. For ImmuneRACE Cohort 3, a participant was defined as recovered based on two consecutive negative NP/OP PCR tests, clearance by a healthcare professional, or resolution of symptoms. In the prospective study, mobile phlebotomists collected whole blood, serum and a nasopharyngeal or oropharyngeal swab from each participant. Participants in the prospective study had the option to provide additional blood draws and questionnaires over a roughly two-month period. Blood samples from the prospective study were shipped frozen or at room temperature prior to DNA extraction.

The chain links TRBV7-2 with TRBJ1-2; 5 matching bases give a weak D call of TRBD1. The clonotype originates from a man aged 35-49 years who had recovered from COVID-19. The sequencing sample was made of PBMCs or T cells enriched from blood (not recorded which). The CDR3 loop reads CASSLLVRGDGYTF. The DNA reads as follows: TGTGCCAGCAGCTTATTGGTACGGGGGGATGGCTACACCTTC. Outside the CDR3, residues come from the reference TRBV7-2 and TRBJ1-2 proteins, so the full variable domain is: GAGVSQSPSNKVTEKGKDVELRCDPISGHTALYWYRQSLGQGLEFLIYFQGNSAPDKSGLPSDRFSAERTGGSVSTLTIQRTQQEDSAVYLCASSLLVRGDGYTFGSGTRLTVV.